This TCR beta chain emerged from a study of shared clonotypes between healthy human individuals. Study information: Donors had three CD4 naive, three CD4 memory, two CD8 naive and one CD8 memory plate apiece. General study results and limits: Approximately 5% of naive CD4 clonotypes were shared across four donors. Among donors, clonotype sharing was expected to be affected by sequencing depth. Naive subsets typically showed greater estimated richness than memory subsets.

In the case of this clone: Its cognate antigen is unknown.

The CDR3 is 14 residues long. In germline, CDR1 is SGHRS, CDR2 YFSETQ. Deletions cut 0 bases from V and 9 bases from J, with 10 bases between. Method: immunoSEQ multiplex PCR; TCRdb's copy keeps in-frame clones and lacks some. The table records some 320,000 clones, roughly 91% of them present only once. The receptor was derived from a man aged 18 to 29 in good health. This chain uses TRBV5-1 with TRBJ1-6, with a tentative D call TRBD1 (5 bases). The sample was memory CD8+ T cells sorted from blood. Subset described: CD45RO+ cells pooled with CCR7-negative TemRA cells. CDR3 amino acids: CASSLGDEISPLHF. The CDR3 coding sequence is TGCGCCAGCAGCTTGGGGGACGAGATTTCACCCCTCCACTTT.